Included here is one TCR beta chain sequence, with context. The antigen remains undetermined. This specimen comes from a study of glioma-infiltrating T cells after dendritic cell vaccination. Overall study results and limits: Survival was not directly related to TCR clonality in these patients.

Trimming took off 1 base at V and 1 base at J, with 8 bases between the two ends. CDR3 length: 13 amino acids. Per the germline V gene, CDR1 is SQVTM and CDR2 is ANQGSEA. Blood PBMC samples: pre-vaccination, two weeks post third vaccination, and at tumor progression. Up to 2 ug genomic DNA was used for TCRB CDR3 amplification. Here immunoSEQ multiplex PCR was the method, and the copy in TCRdb shows in-frame clones only, minus some. Seen here are roughly 90,000 clones, around 86% observed once, and the top ten hold approximately 15%. The chain is built from TRBV29-1 and TRBJ2-7, with unresolved D. The source was blood, collected before dendritic cell vaccination. This TCR came from a human donor with glioblastoma. The CDR3 reads CSVEGLVSYEQYF. CDR3 coding DNA: TGCAGCGTTGAAGGGTTAGTATCCTACGAGCAGTACTTC.